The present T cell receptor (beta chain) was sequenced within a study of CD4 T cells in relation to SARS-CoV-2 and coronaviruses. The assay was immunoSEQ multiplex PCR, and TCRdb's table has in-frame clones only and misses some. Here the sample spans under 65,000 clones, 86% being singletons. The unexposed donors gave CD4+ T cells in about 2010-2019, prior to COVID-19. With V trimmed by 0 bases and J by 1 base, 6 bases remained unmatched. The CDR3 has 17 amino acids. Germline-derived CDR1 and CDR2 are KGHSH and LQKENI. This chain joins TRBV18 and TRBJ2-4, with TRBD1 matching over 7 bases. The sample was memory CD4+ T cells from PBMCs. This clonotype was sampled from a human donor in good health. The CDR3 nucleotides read TGTGCCAGCTCACCACCAGGGGGCGCCTCGGCCAAAAACATTCAGTACTTC. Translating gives CASSPPGGASAKNIQYF.